This record covers a single T cell receptor (beta chain). The antigen remains undetermined. Researchers used 5'RACE with constant-segment primers to make TCR alpha and TCR beta cDNA libraries that carry sample barcodes and UMIs. TCRdb re-called the 5' RACE reads with MiXCR, one entry per CDR3 protein. The sample has about 140,000 distinct CDR3 sequences; more than 13% are singletons. The data were obtained in a study of T-cell memory formation after mild COVID-19. As for the study in general: Clustering of TCRs was largely donor specific.

Study-level points and caveats: Later expanders leaned CD4+, whereas clones that contracted between day 15 and 85 were balanced CD4/CD8. Researchers found some responding clones in pre-infection memory, a sign that cross-reactive memory joined.

The sequenced sample consisted of PBMCs or a T cell subset sorted from them (not recorded which). This TCR derives from an adult woman who had mild COVID-19 (a few samples of this study predate the infection). Cell type and time point are not known.

The CDR3 spells CASSQDQQGRYEQYF. The DNA for the CDR3 is TGCGCCAGCAGCCAAGATCAACAGGGCCGCTACGAGCAGTACTTC. The rearrangement uses TRBV4-1 and TRBJ2-7, with D perhaps TRBD1 (6 bases). CDR1 is MGHRA and CDR2 is YSYEKL in the germline V gene. The CDR3 extends over 15 amino acids. The germline V and J ends were trimmed by 0 bases and 3 bases, with 12 bases remaining between them.